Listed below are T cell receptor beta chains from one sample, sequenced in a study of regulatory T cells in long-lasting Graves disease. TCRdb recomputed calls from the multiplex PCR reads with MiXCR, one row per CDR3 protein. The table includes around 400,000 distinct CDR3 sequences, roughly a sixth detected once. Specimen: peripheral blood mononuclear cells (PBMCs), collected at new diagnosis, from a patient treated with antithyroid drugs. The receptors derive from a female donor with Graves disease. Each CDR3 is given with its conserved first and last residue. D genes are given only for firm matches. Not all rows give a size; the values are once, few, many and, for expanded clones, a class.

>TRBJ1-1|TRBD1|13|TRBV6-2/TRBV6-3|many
TGTGCCAGCAGTTACTCGGGGGACAGCGAAGCTTTCTTT
CASSYSGDSEAFF
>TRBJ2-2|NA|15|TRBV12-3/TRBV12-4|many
TGTGCCAGCAGTTTTGGTGGCGGGAACACCGGGGAGCTGTTTTTT
CASSFGGGNTGELFF
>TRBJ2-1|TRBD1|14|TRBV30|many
TGTGCCTGGGAAGGGACAGGGGGCAGGGATGAGCAGTTCTTC
CAWEGTGGRDEQFF
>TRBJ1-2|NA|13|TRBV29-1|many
TGCAGCGTTGGTGGGGAACCTAACTATGGCTACACCTTC
CSVGGEPNYGYTF
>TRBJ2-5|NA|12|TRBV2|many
TGTGCCAGCAGTGATAGAGGGGCCACCCAGTACTTC
CASSDRGATQYF
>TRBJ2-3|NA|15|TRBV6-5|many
TGTGCCAGCAGTTACTCGATGGGATTCACAGATACGCAGTATTTT
CASSYSMGFTDTQYF
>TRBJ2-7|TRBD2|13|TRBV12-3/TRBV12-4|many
TGTGCCAGCAGCGGGGGACTAGTCTACGAGCAGTACTTC
CASSGGLVYEQYF
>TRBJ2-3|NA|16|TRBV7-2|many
TGTGCCAGCAGTATTCCGATGGGCCGTAGCACAGATACGCAGTATTTT
CASSIPMGRSTDTQYF
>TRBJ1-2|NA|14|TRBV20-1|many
TGCAGTGCTAGAGATGCAGTTTTTAACTATGGCTACACCTTC
CSARDAVFNYGYTF
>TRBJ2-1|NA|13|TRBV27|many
TGTGCCACCTCCGGGTCCCAATACAATGAGCAGTTCTTC
CATSGSQYNEQFF
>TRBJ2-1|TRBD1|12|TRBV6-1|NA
TGTGCCAGCAGAGGAGCGACAGGGGCTCAGTTCTTC
CASRGATGAQFF
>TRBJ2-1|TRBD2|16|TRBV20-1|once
TGCAGTGCTAGGAGTCGCGGTAGCGGGAGATTTTATGAGCAGTTCTTC
CSARSRGSGRFYEQFF
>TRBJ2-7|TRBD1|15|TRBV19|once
TGTGCCAGTAGCCCCACCCGGACAGGCTACTACGAGCAGTACTTC
CASSPTRTGYYEQYF
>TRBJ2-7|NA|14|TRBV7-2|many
TGTGCCAGCAGCTTAGCGGGCATAAACTACGAGCAGTACTTC
CASSLAGINYEQYF
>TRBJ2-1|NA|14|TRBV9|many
TGTGCCAGCAGCGTAGCTGGCGGGGTCAATGAGCAGTTCTTC
CASSVAGGVNEQFF
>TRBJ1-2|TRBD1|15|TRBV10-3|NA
TGTGCCATCAGCACACCGGGACAGGGAACAGGTGGCTACACCTTC
CAISTPGQGTGGYTF
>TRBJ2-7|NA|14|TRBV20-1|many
TGCAGTGTATCGAGCGGAGACAAGATCTACGAGCAGTACTTC
CSVSSGDKIYEQYF